This T cell receptor beta chain came from a study of T-cell memory formation after mild COVID-19. General observations from the study: Within pre-infection memory, some responding clones were found, suggesting cross-reactive memory joined.

The ends were cut back, 4 bases at V and 2 bases at J, with 12 bases in the middle. Germline values: CDR1 SGHKS, CDR2 YYEKEE (reference sequence). The CDR3 consists of 14 residues. TCRdb reanalysed the 5' RACE reads using MiXCR and keeps one entry per CDR3 protein. The sample contains over 55,000 distinct CDR3 sequences, 8% to 9.5% of which appear only once. Turning to this clonotype: What it recognizes is unknown.

The sequence derives from a man aged 18 to 29 who had mild COVID-19 (a few samples of this study predate the infection). Cell type and time point are not known. This chain links TRBV5-5 with TRBJ2-5, with D perhaps given as TRBD1 or TRBD2 (5 bases each). Material for sequencing was PBMCs or a T cell subset sorted from them (not recorded which). The CDR3 nucleotides read TGTGCCAGCAGCCTGGGGGACCCACAAGAGACCCAGTACTTC. Encoded protein: CASSLGDPQETQYF. The full variable domain, rest sourced from reference TRBV5-5 and TRBJ2-5, is DAGVTQSPTHLIKTRGQQVTLRCSPISGHKSVSWYQQVLGQGPQFIFQYYEKEERGRGNFPDRFSARQFPNYSSELNVNALLLGDSALYLCASSLGDPQETQYFGPGTRLLVL.